These 30 T cell receptor beta chains came from one sample sequenced in a study of beta chain features in type 1 diabetes. The isolated RNA, all of it, was reverse transcribed, so expressed TCRB transcripts were what got sequenced. Data came from immunoSEQ multiplex PCR; TCRdb stores just in-frame clones and leaves some out. Of a few hundred thousand clones listed, about 25% were seen once; the top ten hold roughly 4.1%. Specimen: central memory CD4+ T cells from blood. Every receptor here comes from a man aged 25 to 40 in good health.

This clone was counted at least ten times. The chain joins TRBV9 to TRBJ2-7, with 9 bases lining up with TRBD1. After removal of 7 bases from V and 4 bases from J, the junction contained 12 bases not matched to a gene. This CDR3 region has 15 residues. CDR1 is SGDLS and CDR2 is YYNGEE in the germline V gene. The CDR3 coding sequence is TGTGCCAGCGACACCCGGACAGGGGCGGGTTACGAGCAGTACTTC. Translation gives CASDTRTGAGYEQYF.

The chain has TRBV18 and TRBJ2-1; 9 bases are a match to TRBD2. Germline loops: CDR1 KGHSH, CDR2 LQKENI. J lost 6 bases, V lost 5 bases, and 14 bases had no gene match. This CDR3 has 17 amino acids. The CDR3 DNA follows: TGTGCCAGCTCAAACACGACTAGCGGAAGAACCAGCAATGAGCAGTTCTTC. This codes for CASSNTTSGRTSNEQFF.

Only a few counts were recorded for this clone. Other nucleotide sequences in the sample specify the same CDR3. CDR3 region: CAWSAGTNQPQHF. CDR3 in DNA: TGTGCCTGGAGTGCGGGTACCAATCAGCCCCAGCATTTT. V usage is TRBV30 and J usage is TRBJ1-5; D gene ambiguous. In germline, CDR1 is GTSNPN, CDR2 SVGIG (reference sequence). Trimming shortened V by 1 base and J by 3 bases, and 7 bases separated the two germline ends. The CDR3 length is 13 residues.

The J gene is TRBJ2-4, the V gene TRBV30; 7 bases agree with TRBD1. The germline V gene has CDR1 GTSNPN and CDR2 SVGIG (reference sequence). This CDR3 spans 12 amino acids. V lost 8 bases, J lost 0 bases, and 1 base stayed unmatched. For the CDR3, the DNA is TGTGCCCACAGGGGAGCCAAAAACATTCAGTACTTC. Translating gives CAHRGAKNIQYF.

This clone has only one observation. V gene TRBV7-8 combines with J gene TRBJ1-4; 8 nucleotides line up with TRBD1. Germline CDR1 SGHVS, CDR2 FQNEAQ. The CDR3 loop spans 16 amino acids. V shed 2 bases and J 2 bases; nucleotides not matched to a gene: 4. CDR3 DNA sequence: TGTGCCAGCAGCTTACAGGGGGCAAGTACTAATGAAAAACTGTTTTTT. It encodes CASSLQGASTNEKLFF.

In this sample, this clone turned up a few times. The chain recombines TRBV10-1 with TRBJ2-1, with D hard to call. CDR1 is WNHNN and CDR2 is SYGVQD in the germline V gene (reference sequence). V was cut by 6 bases and J by 4 bases, with 10 bases left in between. The CDR3 is 13 residues long. CDR3: CASRKDEYNEQFF. CDR3 DNA: TGCGCCAGCAGGAAAGACGAGTACAATGAGCAGTTCTTC.

This clone has more than one count but fewer than ten. The V call is TRBV19, the J call TRBJ1-4; D perhaps matches TRBD1 (5 bases). CDR3 length: 16 residues. Trimming took off 4 bases at V and 4 bases at J, with 16 bases between the two ends. Per the germline V gene, CDR1 is LNHDA and CDR2 is SQIVND (reference sequence). The CDR3 spells CASSTIGGSLNEKLFF. Written as DNA, the CDR3 is TGTGCCAGTAGTACCATCGGGGGGAGCCTTAATGAAAAACTGTTTTTT.

This chain connects TRBV29-1 to TRBJ2-1; D not resolved. V was clipped by 6 bases and J by 8 bases, with 11 bases between them. Per germline, CDR1 SQVTM and CDR2 ANQGSEA. The CDR3 covers 11 residues. CDR3 nucleotides: TGCAGCGTCACCTCCTCAGATGAGCAGTTCTTC. Translation: CSVTSSDEQFF.

This clone was counted at least ten times. The chain recombines TRBV29-1 with TRBJ2-7, with D hard to call. With 6 bases removed from V and 3 bases from J, the gap between germline ends came to 18 bases. The CDR3 sequence is 14 residues long. Per the germline V gene, CDR1 is SQVTM and CDR2 is ANQGSEA. The chain's CDR3 is CSVPATGSLYEQYF. CDR3 nucleotides: TGCAGCGTCCCCGCAACTGGCTCCCTCTACGAGCAGTACTTC.

In this sample, this clone turned up a few times. This chain connects TRBV25-1 to TRBJ2-1; TRBD2 might be the D (5 bases). The CDR3 has 14 residues. Germline V gene sequence: CDR1 MGHDK, CDR2 SYGVNS. Trimming took 4 bases from V and 4 from J, leaving 11 bases between them. Here the CDR3 reads CASSASGTYNEQFF. The CDR3 coding sequence is TGTGCCAGCAGTGCGAGCGGAACATACAATGAGCAGTTCTTC.

This chain joins TRBV30 and TRBJ2-1, with D maybe TRBD2 (5 bases). The CDR3 covers 14 residues. Trimming removed 3 bases from V and 7 bases from J, with 16 bases in between. Germline V CDR1 and CDR2: GTSNPN, SVGIG (reference sequence). In nucleotides, the CDR3 is TGTGCCTGGAGCGCTTCATGGATAGCGAATGAGCAGTTCTTC. Translating it yields CAWSASWIANEQFF.

The V call is TRBV9, the J call TRBJ2-6; weak D call: TRBD1 (6 bases). The CDR3 runs to 17 residues. Germline V gene lookup returns CDR1 SGDLS and CDR2 YYNGEE. V was shortened by 3 bases and J by 0 bases, with 13 bases between the two germline ends. The CDR3 reads CASSARTAVSGANVLTF. Here the CDR3 DNA reads TGTGCCAGCAGCGCCCGGACAGCGGTCTCTGGGGCCAACGTCCTGACTTTC.

The chain uses TRBV15 and TRBJ1-1; 8 positions match TRBD1. V was pared by 0 bases and J by 11 bases, with 11 bases of the junction left unmatched. This CDR3 has 15 residues. Germline values: CDR1 LNHNV, CDR2 YYDKDF (reference sequence). The CDR3 loop is CATSRDWESRGPAFF. The CDR3, as DNA: TGTGCCACCAGCAGAGATTGGGAGAGCAGGGGGCCGGCTTTCTTT. Complete variable domain (other parts from reference TRBV15 and TRBJ1-1): DAMVIQNPRYQVTQFGKPVTLSCSQTLNHNVMYWYQQKSSQAPKLLFHYYDKDFNNEADTPDNFQSRRPNTSFCFLDIRSPGLGDTAMYLCATSRDWESRGPAFFGQGTRLTVV.

The sample holds a few counts of this clone. The chain couples TRBV6-6 to TRBJ2-6, with D possibly being TRBD2 (5 bases). V was trimmed by 6 bases and J by 0 bases, leaving 6 bases between them. Germline CDR1 reads MNHNY; CDR2 reads SVGAGI (reference sequence). There are 14 residues in the CDR3. CDR3 loop: CASRSGSGANVLTF. The CDR3 coding sequence is TGTGCCAGCAGGAGCGGCTCTGGGGCCAACGTCCTGACTTTC.

The chain has TRBV11-2 and TRBJ2-1; D is unresolved. Per germline, CDR1 SGHAT and CDR2 FQNNGV. The CDR3 spans 14 residues. Trimming removed 1 base at V and 5 bases at J, with 9 bases between. The CDR3 nucleotides read TGTGCCAGCAGCTTAGCGGGCCCAAACAATGAGCAGTTCTTC. Translating it yields CASSLAGPNNEQFF.

This chain joins TRBV7-9 and TRBJ2-7, with D possibly matching TRBD1 (6 bases). The CDR3 contains 13 residues. The germline gives CDR1 SEHNR, CDR2 FQNEAQ (reference sequence). Deletions cut 1 base from V and 5 bases from J, with 9 bases between. CDR3 in amino acids: CASSLGQDNEQYF. In DNA form, the CDR3 reads TGTGCCAGCAGCTTAGGACAGGACAACGAGCAGTACTTC.

This chain uses TRBV19 with TRBJ2-7; 11 nucleotides match TRBD2. CDR1 is LNHDA and CDR2 is SQIVND in the germline V gene (reference sequence). The CDR3 spans 15 residues. After removal of 6 bases from V and 5 bases from J, the junction contained 9 bases not matched to a gene. The chain's CDR3 is CASSTTASGRNEQYF. In DNA, the CDR3 is TGTGCCAGTAGCACAACGGCTAGCGGGAGGAACGAGCAGTACTTC.

The sample holds a few counts of this clone. The chain uses TRBV4-3 and TRBJ2-3; D could derive from TRBD1 or TRBD2 (6 bases each). CDR1 and CDR2 from the germline V gene are LGHNA and YSLEER. This CDR3 spans 17 amino acids. The V end lost 1 base, the J end lost 1 base, and 15 bases lay between the germline ends. The CDR3 DNA sequence: TGCGCCAGCAGCCAAGGACTCTCGGGGGCCGGCACAGATACGCAGTATTTT. Its protein product is CASSQGLSGAGTDTQYF.

This clone showed up just once. V usage is TRBV4-3 and J usage is TRBJ2-2; D gene unclear. Germline V gene lookup returns CDR1 LGHNA and CDR2 YSLEER. V was pared by 4 bases and J by 6 bases, with 6 bases between. The CDR3 extends over 12 amino acids. The CDR3 DNA reads TGCGCCAGCAGCCCAGGAGCCGGGGAGCTGTTTTTT. Translation: CASSPGAGELFF.

V usage is TRBV5-1 and J usage is TRBJ1-5; D is ambiguous. The CDR3 is made up of 13 amino acids. Germline-derived CDR1 and CDR2 are SGHRS and YFSETQ. The V end was cut by 4 bases, the J end by 2 bases, with 7 bases between. The CDR3 is CASSKERNQPQHF. Here the CDR3 DNA reads TGCGCCAGCAGCAAGGAGCGCAATCAGCCCCAGCATTTT.

V gene TRBV15 combines with J gene TRBJ2-1; 7 bases line up with TRBD2. CDR3 size: 15 residues. The V gene's germline CDR1 is LNHNV and CDR2 YYDKDF (reference sequence). V was clipped by 5 bases and J by 7 bases; unmatched bases: 11. The CDR3 DNA is TGTGCCACCAGCCCTTCGCGGGAGAGGGTTAATGAGCAGTTCTTC. Protein sequence: CATSPSRERVNEQFF.

Ten or more counts support this clone. V and J are TRBV2 and TRBJ2-2; the D gene is possibly TRBD2 (8 bases). Germline loops: CDR1 SNHLY, CDR2 FYNNEI. This CDR3 spans 16 amino acids. The V end was cut by 3 bases, the J end by 6 bases, with 17 bases between. The CDR3, as DNA: TGTGCCAGCAGTGAGGACAGGACTAGCTTATCCGGGGAGCTGTTTTTT. Amino acids: CASSEDRTSLSGELFF.

The chain recombines TRBV18 with TRBJ2-4, with unresolved D. Trimming cost V 1 base and J 8 bases, with 9 bases left between them. The V gene's germline CDR1 is KGHSH and CDR2 LQKENI. There are 13 residues in the CDR3. The CDR3 region has the DNA TGTGCCAGCTCACCACAGACTCGGGACATTCAGTACTTC. Translated, it gives CASSPQTRDIQYF.

This clone was counted only a few times. The chain couples TRBV5-6 to TRBJ1-5; no reliable D call. Germline V gene lookup returns CDR1 SGHDT and CDR2 YYEEEE. Trimming shortened V by 4 bases and J by 3 bases, and 5 bases separated the two germline ends. CDR3 length equals 12 residues. As DNA, the CDR3 is TGTGCCAGCAGCGGAGTCAATCAGCCCCAGCATTTT. Translation: CASSGVNQPQHF.

This clone has only a few counts. This chain connects TRBV18 to TRBJ1-2, with 9 bases matching TRBD1. The germline V gene has CDR1 KGHSH and CDR2 LQKENI. V was clipped by 6 bases and J by 4 bases; unmatched bases: 6. The CDR3 spans 14 residues. The CDR3 sequence: CASSQGQGGYGYTF. The CDR3 region has the DNA TGTGCCAGCTCGCAGGGACAGGGAGGCTATGGCTACACCTTC. Based on the CDR3 plus reference TRBV18 and TRBJ1-2, the full variable domain is NAGVMQNPRHLVRRRGQEARLRCSPMKGHSHVYWYRQLPEEGLKFMVYLQKENIIDESGMPKERFSAEFPKEGPSILRIQQVVRGDSAAYFCASSQGQGGYGYTFGSGTRLTVV.

This rearrangement joins TRBV4-3 to TRBJ2-5, with a tentative D call TRBD2 (5 bases). Germline loops: CDR1 LGHNA, CDR2 YSLEER. The CDR3 is 13 amino acids. V was shortened by 1 base and J by 5 bases, with 8 bases between the two germline ends. DNA of the CDR3: TGCGCCAGCAGCCAAGGCCGGAGGGAGACCCAGTACTTC. Encoded protein: CASSQGRRETQYF.

This clone occurred a few times. The rearrangement links TRBV5-1 to TRBJ2-7, with D perhaps given as TRBD1 or TRBD2 (5 bases each). The germline gives CDR1 SGHRS, CDR2 YFSETQ. The CDR3 spans 14 residues. With 0 bases removed from V and 0 bases from J, the gap between germline ends came to 7 bases. CDR3 DNA: TGCGCCAGCAGCTTGGGAGGGGACTCCTACGAGCAGTACTTC. Amino acids: CASSLGGDSYEQYF.

The rearrangement links TRBV7-2 to TRBJ1-5; D perhaps matches TRBD1 (6 bases). V lost 0 bases to trimming and J lost 2 bases, with 11 bases between them. Germline-derived CDR1 and CDR2 are SGHTA and FQGNSA. This CDR3 comprises 16 residues. DNA for the CDR3: TGTGCCAGCAGCTTAGCACAGGGAGGAGGCAATCAGCCCCAGCATTTT. Translated: CASSLAQGGGNQPQHF. Full variable domain (missing parts from reference TRBV7-2 and TRBJ1-5): GAGVSQSPSNKVTEKGKDVELRCDPISGHTALYWYRQSLGQGLEFLIYFQGNSAPDKSGLPSDRFSAERTGGSVSTLTIQRTQQEDSAVYLCASSLAQGGGNQPQHFGDGTRLSIL.

This chain's CDR3 is CASSLALTAGDGYTF. In nucleotides, the CDR3 is TGTGCCAGCAGCTTAGCGCTCACTGCGGGGGATGGCTACACCTTC. V gene TRBV7-2 combines with J gene TRBJ1-2; maybe TRBD1 (5 bases). V was trimmed by 0 bases and J by 6 bases, leaving 14 bases between them. This CDR3 region has 15 residues. Per the germline V gene, CDR1 is SGHTA and CDR2 is FQGNSA.

CDR3 nucleotides: TGTGCCAGCAGTGCGACAGGGGGCGAGCAGTACTTC. Its translation is CASSATGGEQYF. The chain uses TRBV2 and TRBJ2-7, with 9 bases matching TRBD1. The CDR3 sequence is 12 residues long. The junction had 1 base not matched to a gene; V was cut back by 4 bases and J by 6 bases. Germline V gives CDR1 SNHLY, CDR2 FYNNEI.